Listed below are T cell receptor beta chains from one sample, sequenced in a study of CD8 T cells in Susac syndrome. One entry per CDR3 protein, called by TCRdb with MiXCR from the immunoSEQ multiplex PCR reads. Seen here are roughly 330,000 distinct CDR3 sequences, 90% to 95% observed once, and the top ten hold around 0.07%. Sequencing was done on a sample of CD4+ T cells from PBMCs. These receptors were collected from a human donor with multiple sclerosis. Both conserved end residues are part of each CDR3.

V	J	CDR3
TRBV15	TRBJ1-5	CATSWRQTSNQPQHF
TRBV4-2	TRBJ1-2	CASSPGQQQNYGYTF
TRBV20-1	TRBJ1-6	CSARVAQNSPLHF
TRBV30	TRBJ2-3	CAWTSGVTDTQYF
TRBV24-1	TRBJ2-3	CATGPGLAAASSTDTQYF
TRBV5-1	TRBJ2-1	CASSLAGTSGLEQFF
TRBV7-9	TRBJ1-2	CASAGTGLAYGYTF
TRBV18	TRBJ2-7	CASSEGDTAEQYF
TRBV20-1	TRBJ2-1	CSASGGAGLGEQFF
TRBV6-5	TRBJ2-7	CASSYSGLDSYEQYF
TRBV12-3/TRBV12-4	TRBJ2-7	CASSPLQGAHEQYF
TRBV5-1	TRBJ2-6	CASSFLRESQSGANVLTF
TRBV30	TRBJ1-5	CAWSSKGTGVRQPQHF
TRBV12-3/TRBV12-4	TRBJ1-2	CASRGYQGISYRYTF
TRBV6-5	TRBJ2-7	CASRDRDKGYF
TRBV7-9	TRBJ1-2	CASSLHFNYGYTF
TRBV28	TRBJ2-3	CASSVPRVPPDTQYF
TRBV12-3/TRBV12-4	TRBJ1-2	CASSLRPVGGYTF
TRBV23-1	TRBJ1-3	CASRAGARTYGNTIYF
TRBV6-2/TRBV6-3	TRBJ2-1	CASRPPGHNEQFF
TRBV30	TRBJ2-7	CAWSVMDFGFSQSEQYF
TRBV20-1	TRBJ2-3	CSARRQGRTDTQYF
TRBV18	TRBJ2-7	CASSHPVTGTYEQYF
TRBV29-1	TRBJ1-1	CSVDGAGRNTEAFF
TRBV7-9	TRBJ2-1	CASSLGGLAAELEQFF
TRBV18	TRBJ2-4	CASSPQGPPSGDIQYF
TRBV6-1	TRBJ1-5	CASSLQAYSNQPQHF
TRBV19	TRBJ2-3	CASSIPEKDTQYF
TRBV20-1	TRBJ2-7	CSARVPGVRGEQYF
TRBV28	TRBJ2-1	CASSRTGGISGGNEQFF
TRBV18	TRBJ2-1	CASSLAQQEPYNEQFF
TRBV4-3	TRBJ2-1	CASSPDTYNEQFF
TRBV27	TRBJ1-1	CASSPGDSRNTEAFF
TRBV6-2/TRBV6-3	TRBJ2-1	CASTRRGGARFF
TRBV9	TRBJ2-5	CASSATSEYQETQYF
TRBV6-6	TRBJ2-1	CASSYAGPTYNEQFF
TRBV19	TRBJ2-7	CASSLPNGAGQYF
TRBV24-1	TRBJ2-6	CATSGTRPSGANVLTF
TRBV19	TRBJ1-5	CASSQGLSNQPQHF
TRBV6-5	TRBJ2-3	CASSYTTSRPSTDTQYF
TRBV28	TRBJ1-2	CASSIPGENYGYTF
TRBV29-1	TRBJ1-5	CSVGGTNQPQHF
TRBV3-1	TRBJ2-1	CASSHTRQGQFF
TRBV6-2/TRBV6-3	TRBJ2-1	CASRPTGLAGNNEQFF
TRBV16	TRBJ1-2	CASSQSALQFYGYTF
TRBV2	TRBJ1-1	CATQKATGTEAFF
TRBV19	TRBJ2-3	CASNYGGTDTQYF
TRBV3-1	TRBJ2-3	CASSLSEGLDTQYF
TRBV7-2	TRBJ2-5	CASSPQGFKETQYF
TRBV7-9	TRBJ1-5	CASSPPGGQPQHF
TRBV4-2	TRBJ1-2	CASSLREGGYDPNYGYTF
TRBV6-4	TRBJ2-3	CASSDSLIQSGATQYF
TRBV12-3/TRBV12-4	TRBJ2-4	CASSLAGVAKNIQYF
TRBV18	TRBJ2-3	CASSPSSQSTDTQYF
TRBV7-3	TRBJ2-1	CASSLTIAGAYNEQFF
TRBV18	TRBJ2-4	CASSPPDRSAKNIQYF